The 10 T cell receptor beta chains below were found in one sample sequenced in a study of cytomegalovirus exposure and HLA in healthy donors. PCR amplification relied on 60 Vbeta primers (plus 13 Jbeta primers). TCRdb keeps only in-frame clones here, not all; method: immunoSEQ multiplex PCR. Of 33,000 or so clones listed, 90% were seen once; the top ten hold approximately 2.5%. The sample was PBMCs. Receptors were obtained from a woman younger than 30 in good health and CMV-seronegative.

The chain is built from TRBV21-1 and TRBJ2-7; the listed D gene, TRBD2, was not tested against the DNA. TRBV21-1 is a pseudogene segment. The CDR3 sequence is 15 residues long. The DNA for the CDR3 is TGTGCCAGCACTCCCCCGGGGGGGACTAAGTACGAGCAGTACTTC. It encodes CASTPPGGTKYEQYF.

The V and J genes are TRBV9 and TRBJ2-3; TRBD2 is a possible D gene (6 bases). The CDR3 extends over 16 amino acids. The V and J ends lost 4 bases and 5 bases respectively, with 20 bases between them. The germline gives CDR1 SGDLS, CDR2 YYNGEE. CDR3 amino acids: CASSPPLGGAVDTQYF. CDR3 in DNA: TGTGCCAGCAGCCCCCCCCTGGGGGGAGCTGTAGATACGCAGTATTTT. The complete variable domain, with remaining parts taken from reference TRBV9 and TRBJ2-3, reads DSGVTQTPKHLITATGQRVTLRCSPRSGDLSVYWYQQSLDQGLQFLIQYYNGEERAKGNILERFSAQQFPDLHSELNLSSLELGDSALYFCASSPPLGGAVDTQYFGPGTRLTVL.

The rearrangement joins TRBV9 to TRBJ2-1; the D gene is possibly TRBD1 (5 bases). The CDR3 covers 17 residues. Trimming left V 2 bases short and J 0 bases short, with 15 bases between. CDR1 is SGDLS, CDR2 YYNGEE, per germline. This CDR3 is CASSVTIAQGSYNEQFF. The CDR3, as DNA: TGTGCCAGCAGCGTGACAATAGCTCAGGGCTCCTACAATGAGCAGTTCTTC.

This rearrangement joins TRBV7-9 to TRBJ2-1, with a tentative D call TRBD2 (6 bases). The CDR3 totals 17 residues. Germline CDR1 is SEHNR and CDR2 is FQNEAQ (reference sequence). V dropped 0 bases and J dropped 10 bases, with 22 bases sitting between them. The DNA of the CDR3 is TGTGCCAGCAGCTTAGCTTCCGGGACTTCGTCGGGAAGAGAGCAGTTCTTC. This sequence encodes CASSLASGTSSGREQFF.

This clone occurred once. The rearrangement links TRBV27 to TRBJ2-5; no clear D. The J call may be mistaken, given a closer DNA end match to TRBJ2-7. The CDR3 loop spans 13 amino acids. CDR1 MNHEY and CDR2 SMNVEV come from the germline V gene (reference sequence). The CDR3 region has the DNA TGTGCCAGCAGTCGGCGGAGCTCCTACGAGCAGTACTTC. Residues: CASSRRSSYEQYF.

The chain couples TRBV2 to TRBJ2-5; 8 bases are shared with TRBD2. With V trimmed by 5 bases and J by 5 bases, 10 bases remained unmatched. The CDR3 loop spans 15 amino acids. Germline CDR1 SNHLY, CDR2 FYNNEI. The CDR3, as DNA: TGTGCCAGCAGTCCCGACACCCGGGAGGGGGAGACCCAGTACTTC. It yields the protein CASSPDTREGETQYF.

The chain couples TRBV19 to TRBJ2-7, with D uncertain. The CDR3 runs 13 residues. Germline V CDR1 and CDR2: LNHDA, SQIVND (reference sequence). With 3 bases removed from V and 1 base from J, the gap between germline ends came to 7 bases. Here the CDR3 DNA reads TGTGCCAGTAGTATGATGGCTTCCTACGAGCAGTACTTC. Translation gives CASSMMASYEQYF.

This chain joins TRBV28 and TRBJ2-5, with a possible D match to TRBD1 (6 bases). Germline loops: CDR1 MDHEN, CDR2 SYDVKM. The ends were cut back, 5 bases at V and 5 bases at J, with 15 bases in the middle. This CDR3 is built from 14 residues. The CDR3 DNA is TGTGCCAGCAGTGCGCCAGGGGTCCCGGAGACCCAGTACTTC. Translation: CASSAPGVPETQYF. Full variable domain (rest looked up from reference TRBV28 and TRBJ2-5): DVKVTQSSRYLVKRTGEKVFLECVQDMDHENMFWYRQDPGLGLRLIYFSYDVKMKEKGDIPEGYSVSREKKERFSLILESASTNQTSMYLCASSAPGVPETQYFGPGTRLLVL.

J is TRBJ2-7 and V is TRBV7-2; TRBD2 aligns across 7 bases. V dropped 5 bases and J dropped 3; count of bases not matched to a gene: 7. The CDR3 runs 14 residues. The V gene's germline CDR1 is SGHTA and CDR2 FQGNSA. The CDR3 DNA reads TGTGCCAGCAGCGCGGGGAGCGGGGTCTACGAGCAGTACTTC. As protein: CASSAGSGVYEQYF.

The J gene is TRBJ2-2, the V gene TRBV29-1, with 10 bases aligning to TRBD2. The CDR3 sequence is 16 residues long. The V gene end was trimmed by 6 bases and the J gene end by 7 bases; junction bases not matched to a gene: 14. Germline V gene lookup returns CDR1 SQVTM and CDR2 ANQGSEA. The CDR3 DNA sequence: TGCAGCGTCATACTACCTAGCGGGAGTGCGGTCGGGGAGCTGTTTTTT. Translation gives CSVILPSGSAVGELFF.